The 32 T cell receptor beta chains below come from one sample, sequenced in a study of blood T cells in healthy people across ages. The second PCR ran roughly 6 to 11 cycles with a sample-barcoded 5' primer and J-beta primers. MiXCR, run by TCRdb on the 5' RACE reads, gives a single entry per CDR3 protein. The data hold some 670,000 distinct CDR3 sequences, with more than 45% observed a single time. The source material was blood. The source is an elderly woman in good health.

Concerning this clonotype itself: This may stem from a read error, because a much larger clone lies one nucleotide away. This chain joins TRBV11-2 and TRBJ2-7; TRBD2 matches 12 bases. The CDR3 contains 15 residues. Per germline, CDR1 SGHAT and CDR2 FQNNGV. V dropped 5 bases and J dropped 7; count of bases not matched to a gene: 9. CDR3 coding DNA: TGTGCCAGCAGCCCCTCTAGCGGGGGGGCGGTTGAGCAGTACTTC. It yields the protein CASSPSSGGAVEQYF.

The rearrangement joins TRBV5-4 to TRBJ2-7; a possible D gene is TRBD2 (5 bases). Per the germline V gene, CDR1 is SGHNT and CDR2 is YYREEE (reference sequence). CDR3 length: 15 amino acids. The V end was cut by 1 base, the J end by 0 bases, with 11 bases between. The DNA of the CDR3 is TGTGCCAGCAGCTTGTTGCCGGGGAGCTCCTACGAGCAGTACTTC. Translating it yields CASSLLPGSSYEQYF. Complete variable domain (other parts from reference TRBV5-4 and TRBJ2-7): ETGVTQSPTHLIKTRGQQVTLRCSSQSGHNTVSWYQQALGQGPQFIFQYYREEENGRGNFPPRFSGLQFPNYSSELNVNALELDDSALYLCASSLLPGSSYEQYFGPGTRLTVT.

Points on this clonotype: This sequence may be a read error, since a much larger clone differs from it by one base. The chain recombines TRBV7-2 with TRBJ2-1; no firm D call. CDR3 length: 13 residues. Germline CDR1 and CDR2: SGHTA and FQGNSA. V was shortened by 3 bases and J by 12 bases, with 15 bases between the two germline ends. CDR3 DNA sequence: TGTGCCAGCAGCTTCCCCCAAAACGGTGGGCAGTTCTTC. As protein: CASSFPQNGGQFF.

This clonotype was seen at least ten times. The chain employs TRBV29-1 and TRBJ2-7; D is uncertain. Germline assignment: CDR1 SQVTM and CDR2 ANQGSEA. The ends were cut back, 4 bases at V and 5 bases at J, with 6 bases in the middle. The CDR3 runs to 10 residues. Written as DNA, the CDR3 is TGCAGCGTTGCTTCAGACGAGCAGTACTTC. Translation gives CSVASDEQYF.

Here the CDR3 DNA reads TGTGCCAGCGACCATCGGACTCCTAGCACAGATACGCAGTATTTT. Translated: CASDHRTPSTDTQYF. The V gene is TRBV27, the J gene TRBJ2-3, with D possibly TRBD2 on 5 matching bases. The germline CDR1 and CDR2 sequences are MNHEY and SMNVEV (reference sequence). The CDR3 extends over 15 amino acids. V gave up 8 bases and J gave up 0 bases, with 15 bases separating them.

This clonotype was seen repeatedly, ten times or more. The CDR3 coding sequence is TGCAGCGTTGTAGTTGGGGCCAAAAACATTCAGTACTTC. This encodes CSVVVGAKNIQYF. The chain recombines TRBV29-1 with TRBJ2-4; no clear D. V was shortened by 4 bases and J by 1 base, with 8 bases between the two germline ends. Germline V gives CDR1 SQVTM, CDR2 ANQGSEA. This CDR3 has 13 amino acids.

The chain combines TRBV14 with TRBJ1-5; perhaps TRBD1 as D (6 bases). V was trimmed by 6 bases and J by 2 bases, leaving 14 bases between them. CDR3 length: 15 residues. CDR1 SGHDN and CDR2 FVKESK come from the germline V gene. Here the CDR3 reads CASRLQGHGNQPQHF. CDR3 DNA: TGTGCCAGCAGACTCCAGGGGCATGGCAATCAGCCCCAGCATTTT. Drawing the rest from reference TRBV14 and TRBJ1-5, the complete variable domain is EAGVTQFPSHSVIEKGQTVTLRCDPISGHDNLYWYRRVMGKEIKFLLHFVKESKQDESGMPNNRFLAERTGGTYSTLKVQPAELEDSGVYFCASRLQGHGNQPQHFGDGTRLSIL.

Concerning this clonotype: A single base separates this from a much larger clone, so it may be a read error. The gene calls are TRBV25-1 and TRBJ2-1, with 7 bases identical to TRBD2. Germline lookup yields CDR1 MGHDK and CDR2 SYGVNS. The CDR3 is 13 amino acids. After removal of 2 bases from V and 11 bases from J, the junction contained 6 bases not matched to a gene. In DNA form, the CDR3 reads TGTGCCAGCAGTGAAGGTTGGGGGGGTAAGCAGTTCTTC. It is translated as CASSEGWGGKQFF. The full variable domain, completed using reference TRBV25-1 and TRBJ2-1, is EADIYQTPRYLVIGTGKKITLECSQTMGHDKMYWYQQDPGMELHLIHYSYGVNSTEKGDLSSESTVSRIRTEHFPLTLESARPSHTSQYLCASSEGWGGKQFFGPGTRLTVL.

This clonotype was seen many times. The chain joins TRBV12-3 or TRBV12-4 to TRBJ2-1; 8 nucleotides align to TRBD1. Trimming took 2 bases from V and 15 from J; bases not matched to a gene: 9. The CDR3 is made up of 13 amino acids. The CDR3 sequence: CASSLSDREILFF. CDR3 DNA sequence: TGTGCCAGCAGTTTATCGGACAGGGAAATTTTGTTCTTC.

CDR3 nucleotide sequence: TGTGCCAGCAGTGATCTAGCGGGAGTCGAGCAGTACTTC. Its protein product is CASSDLAGVEQYF. The chain couples TRBV27 to TRBJ2-7, with 10 bases that match TRBD2. The CDR3 is 13 residues long. Germline-derived CDR1 and CDR2 are MNHEY and SMNVEV (reference sequence). Trimming took 5 bases from V and 6 from J; bases not matched to a gene: 4.

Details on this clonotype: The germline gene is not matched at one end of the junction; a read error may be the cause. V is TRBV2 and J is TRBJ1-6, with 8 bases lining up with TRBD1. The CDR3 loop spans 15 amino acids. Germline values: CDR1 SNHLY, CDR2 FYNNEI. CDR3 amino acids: CASSEQGAEYSPPHF. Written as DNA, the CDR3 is TGTGCCAGCAGTGAGCAGGGGGCGGAATATTCACCCCCCCACTTT.

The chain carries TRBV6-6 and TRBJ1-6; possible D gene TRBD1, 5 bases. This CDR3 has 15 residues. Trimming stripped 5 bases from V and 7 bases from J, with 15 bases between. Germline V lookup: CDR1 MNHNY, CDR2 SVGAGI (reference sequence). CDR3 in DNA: TGTGCCAGCAGTCTTCCCGGGACTCTCAATTCACCCCTCCACTTT. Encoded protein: CASSLPGTLNSPLHF.

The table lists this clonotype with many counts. The CDR3 protein is CASSPSAITYSGANVLTF. The CDR3 bases are TGTGCCAGCAGCCCCTCAGCGATTACTTACTCTGGGGCCAACGTCCTGACTTTC. This chain joins TRBV3-1 and TRBJ2-6; D not resolved. The CDR3 consists of 18 residues. Trimming removed 4 bases from V and 0 bases from J, with 16 bases in between. The germline V gene has CDR1 LGHDT and CDR2 YNNKEL (reference sequence).

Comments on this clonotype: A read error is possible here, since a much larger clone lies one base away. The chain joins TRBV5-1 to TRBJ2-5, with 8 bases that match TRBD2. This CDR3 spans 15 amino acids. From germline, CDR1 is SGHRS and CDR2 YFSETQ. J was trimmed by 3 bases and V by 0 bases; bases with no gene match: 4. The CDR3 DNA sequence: TGCGCCAGCAGCTTGGTCGGGACTAGGGAAGAGACCCAGTACTTC. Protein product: CASSLVGTREETQYF.

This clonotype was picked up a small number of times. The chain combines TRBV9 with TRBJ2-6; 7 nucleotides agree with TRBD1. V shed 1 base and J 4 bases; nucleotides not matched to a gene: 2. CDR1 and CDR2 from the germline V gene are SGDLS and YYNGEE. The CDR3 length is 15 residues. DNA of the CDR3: TGTGCCAGCAGCGTAACAGGGGCCGGGGCCAACGTCCTGACTTTC. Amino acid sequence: CASSVTGAGANVLTF.

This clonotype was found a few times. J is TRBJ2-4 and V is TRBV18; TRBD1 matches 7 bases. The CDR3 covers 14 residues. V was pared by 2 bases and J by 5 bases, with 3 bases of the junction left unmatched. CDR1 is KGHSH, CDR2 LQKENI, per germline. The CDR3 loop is CASSPFDRENIQYF. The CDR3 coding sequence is TGTGCCAGCTCACCATTCGACAGGGAAAACATTCAGTACTTC. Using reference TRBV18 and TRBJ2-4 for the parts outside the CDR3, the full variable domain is NAGVMQNPRHLVRRRGQEARLRCSPMKGHSHVYWYRQLPEEGLKFMVYLQKENIIDESGMPKERFSAEFPKEGPSILRIQQVVRGDSAAYFCASSPFDRENIQYFGAGTRLSVL.

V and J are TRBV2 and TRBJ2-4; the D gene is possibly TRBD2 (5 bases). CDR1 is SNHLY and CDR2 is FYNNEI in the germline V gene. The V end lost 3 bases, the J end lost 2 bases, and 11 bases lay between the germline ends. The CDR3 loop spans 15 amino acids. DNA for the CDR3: TGTGCCAGCAGTGATAACGGCGGGCCCAAAAACATTCAGTACTTC. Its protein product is CASSDNGGPKNIQYF.

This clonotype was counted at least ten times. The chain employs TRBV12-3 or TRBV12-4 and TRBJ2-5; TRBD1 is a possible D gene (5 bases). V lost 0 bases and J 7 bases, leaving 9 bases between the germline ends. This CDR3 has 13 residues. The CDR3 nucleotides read TGTGCCAGCAGTTTAGCCAGGGAAGGGACCCAGTACTTC. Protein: CASSLAREGTQYF.

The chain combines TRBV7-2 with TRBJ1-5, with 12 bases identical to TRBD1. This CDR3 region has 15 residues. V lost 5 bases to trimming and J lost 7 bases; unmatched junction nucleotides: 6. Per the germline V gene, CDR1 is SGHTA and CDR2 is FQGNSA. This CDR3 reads CASSRGQGAAQPQHF. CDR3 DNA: TGTGCCAGCAGCCGGGGACAGGGGGCCGCGCAGCCCCAGCATTTT.

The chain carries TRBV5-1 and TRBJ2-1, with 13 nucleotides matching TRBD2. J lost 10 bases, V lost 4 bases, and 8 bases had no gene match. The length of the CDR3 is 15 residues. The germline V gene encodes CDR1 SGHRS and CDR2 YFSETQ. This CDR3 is CASSPTSGGVGEQFF. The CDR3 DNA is TGCGCCAGCAGCCCTACTAGCGGGGGGGTTGGCGAGCAGTTCTTC. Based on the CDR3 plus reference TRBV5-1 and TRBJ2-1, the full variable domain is KAGVTQTPRYLIKTRGQQVTLSCSPISGHRSVSWYQQTPGQGLQFLFEYFSETQRNKGNFPGRFSGRQFSNSRSEMNVSTLELGDSALYLCASSPTSGGVGEQFFGPGTRLTVL.

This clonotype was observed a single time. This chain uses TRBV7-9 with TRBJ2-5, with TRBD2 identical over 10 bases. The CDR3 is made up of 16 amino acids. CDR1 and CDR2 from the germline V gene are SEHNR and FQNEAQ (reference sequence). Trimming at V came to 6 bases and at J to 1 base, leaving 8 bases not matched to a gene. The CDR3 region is CASSVTWTSGQETQYF. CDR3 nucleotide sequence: TGTGCCAGCAGTGTAACCTGGACTAGCGGCCAAGAGACCCAGTACTTC.

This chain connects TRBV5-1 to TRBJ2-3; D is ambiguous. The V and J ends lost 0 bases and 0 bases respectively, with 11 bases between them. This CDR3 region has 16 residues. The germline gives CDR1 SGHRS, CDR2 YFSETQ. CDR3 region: CASSLAAPPSTDTQYF. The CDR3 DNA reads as TGCGCCAGCAGCTTGGCAGCACCTCCTAGCACAGATACGCAGTATTTT.

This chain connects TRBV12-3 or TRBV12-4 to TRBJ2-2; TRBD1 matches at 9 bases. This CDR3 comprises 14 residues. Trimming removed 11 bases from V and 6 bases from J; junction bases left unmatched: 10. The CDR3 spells CASGTGRVPGELFF. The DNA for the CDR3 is TGTGCCTCAGGGACAGGGAGGGTCCCCGGGGAGCTGTTTTTT.

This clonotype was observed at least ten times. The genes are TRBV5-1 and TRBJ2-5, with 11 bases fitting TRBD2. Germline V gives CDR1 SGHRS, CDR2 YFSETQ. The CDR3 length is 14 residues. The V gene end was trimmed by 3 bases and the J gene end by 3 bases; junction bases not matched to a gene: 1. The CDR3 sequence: CASSYSGGEETQYF. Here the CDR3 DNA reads TGCGCCAGCAGCTATAGCGGGGGGGAAGAGACCCAGTACTTC.

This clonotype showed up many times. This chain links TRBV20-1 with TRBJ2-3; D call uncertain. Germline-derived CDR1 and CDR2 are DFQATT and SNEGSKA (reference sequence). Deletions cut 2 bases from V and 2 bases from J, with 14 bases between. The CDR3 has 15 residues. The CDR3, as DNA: TGCAGTGCTAGATCGGGCCAGTACTTCACAGATACGCAGTATTTT. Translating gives CSARSGQYFTDTQYF.

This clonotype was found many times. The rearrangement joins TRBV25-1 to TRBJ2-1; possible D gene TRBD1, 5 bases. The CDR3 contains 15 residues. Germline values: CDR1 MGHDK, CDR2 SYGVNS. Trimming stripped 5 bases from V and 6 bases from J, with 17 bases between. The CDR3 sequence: CASSQSRSRANEQFF. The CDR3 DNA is TGTGCCAGCAGTCAATCTCGGTCCAGGGCCAATGAGCAGTTCTTC.

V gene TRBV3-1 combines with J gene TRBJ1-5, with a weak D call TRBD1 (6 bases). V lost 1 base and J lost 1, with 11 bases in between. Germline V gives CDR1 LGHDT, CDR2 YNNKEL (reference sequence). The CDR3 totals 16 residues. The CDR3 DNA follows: TGTGCCAGCAGCCAAGGAACAGGGCAAAGCAATCAGCCCCAGCATTTT. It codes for CASSQGTGQSNQPQHF. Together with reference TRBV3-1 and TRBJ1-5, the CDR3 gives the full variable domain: DTAVSQTPKYLVTQMGNDKSIKCEQNLGHDTMYWYKQDSKKFLKIMFSYNNKELIINETVPNRFSPKSPDKAHLNLHINSLELGDSAVYFCASSQGTGQSNQPQHFGDGTRLSIL.

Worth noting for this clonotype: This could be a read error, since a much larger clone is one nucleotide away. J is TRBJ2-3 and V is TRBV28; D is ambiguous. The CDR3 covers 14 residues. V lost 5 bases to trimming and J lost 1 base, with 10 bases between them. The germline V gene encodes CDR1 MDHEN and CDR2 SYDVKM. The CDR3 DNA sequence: TGTGCCAGCAGTGTAACCCTAGGCACAGATACGCAGTATTTT. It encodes CASSVTLGTDTQYF. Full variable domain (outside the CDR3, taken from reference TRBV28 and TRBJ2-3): DVKVTQSSRYLVKRTGEKVFLECVQDMDHENMFWYRQDPGLGLRLIYFSYDVKMKEKGDIPEGYSVSREKKERFSLILESASTNQTSMYLCASSVTLGTDTQYFGPGTRLTVL.

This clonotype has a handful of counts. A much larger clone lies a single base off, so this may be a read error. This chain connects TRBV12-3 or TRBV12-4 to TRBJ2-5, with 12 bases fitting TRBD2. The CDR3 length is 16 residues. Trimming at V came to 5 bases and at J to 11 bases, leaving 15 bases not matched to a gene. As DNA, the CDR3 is TGTGCCAGCAGTCAGACTAGCGGGAGTTCTTTCGATGAGCAGTACTTC. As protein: CASSQTSGSSFDEQYF.

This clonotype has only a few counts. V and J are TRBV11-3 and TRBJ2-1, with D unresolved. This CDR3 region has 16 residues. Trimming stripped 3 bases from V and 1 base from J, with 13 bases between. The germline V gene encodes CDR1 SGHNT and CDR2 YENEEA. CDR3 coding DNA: TGTGCCAGCAGCTTGGGCGGAGCGCCGTCCTACAATGAGCAGTTCTTC. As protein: CASSLGGAPSYNEQFF.

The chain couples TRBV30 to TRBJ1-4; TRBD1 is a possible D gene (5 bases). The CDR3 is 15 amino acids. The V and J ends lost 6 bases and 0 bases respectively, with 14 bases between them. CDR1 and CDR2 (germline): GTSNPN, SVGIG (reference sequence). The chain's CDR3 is CACPGGVATNEKLFF. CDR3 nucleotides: TGTGCCTGCCCGGGGGGGGTCGCAACTAATGAAAAACTGTTTTTT.

The CDR3 nucleotides are TGTGCCAGCAAAAGCCAAGAGACCCAGTACTTC. Protein sequence: CASKSQETQYF. The gene calls are TRBV2 and TRBJ2-5; D gene unclear. The germline V gene has CDR1 SNHLY and CDR2 FYNNEI. Trimming left V 7 bases short and J 1 base short, with 4 bases between. The CDR3 consists of 11 residues. The full variable domain, completed using reference TRBV2 and TRBJ2-5, is EPEVTQTPSHQVTQMGQEVILRCVPISNHLYFYWYRQILGQKVEFLVSFYNNEISEKSEIFDDQFSVERPDGSNFTLKIRSTKLEDSAMYFCASKSQETQYFGPGTRLLVL.